This T cell receptor beta chain was sequenced during a study of CD8 T cells in ankylosing spondylitis. Study-wide points: What appeared characteristic of ankylosing spondylitis blood was a TCR beta motif of 7 or 8 highly homologous variants. Researchers reportedly found disease-linked clones significantly enriched in matched ankylosing spondylitis synovial fluid. Disease-linked clones bore a CD8+ phenotype, appearing relatively rarely in peripheral blood.

TCRdb processed the 5' RACE reads anew with MiXCR; each CDR3 protein has one entry. The sample holds 650,000 to 800,000 distinct CDR3 sequences, over 15% seen once. This CDR3 has 13 amino acids. Trimming pared 7 bases from V and 2 bases from J, leaving 15 bases between. Per germline, CDR1 DFQATT and CDR2 SNEGSKA (reference sequence). A word on this clonotype: Its target is unknown.

The V call is TRBV20-1, the J call TRBJ2-7; D is uncertain. The source is a male donor with ankylosing spondylitis. The sample taken for sequencing was blood, either unsorted or a sorted T cell fraction (not recorded which). The CDR3, as DNA: TGCAGTGTAACCCGACTCGTTACCTACGAGCAGTACTTC. Protein sequence: CSVTRLVTYEQYF.